This T cell receptor beta chain comes out of a study of CD39 and CD103 CD8 tumor-infiltrating T cells. Whole-study findings and limits: DN TIL clonotypes largely overlapped peripheral memory CD8 repertoires, unlike DP. Top 30 DP CD8 TIL clonotypes covered roughly 50-90% of repertoire.

Between roughly 9,000 and 100,000 sorted cells per subset supplied genomic DNA. Assay: immunoSEQ multiplex PCR; the TCRdb copy retains only in-frame clones and omits some. This sample has around 3,400 clones, with 63% found just once. The CDR3 is 14 amino acids. V lost 0 bases to trimming and J lost 3 bases, with 12 bases between them. Germline V gene data show CDR1 as GTSNPN and CDR2 as SVGIG (reference sequence). This clone was counted between two and nine times. The antigen is unknown. CD8 TILs were sorted as CD3+CD4-CD8+CD45RA-, split by CD39/CD103 into DN, SP, DP. This clonotype originated in a human donor with head and neck squamous cell carcinoma. The rearrangement uses TRBV30 and TRBJ2-7; D ambiguous. Sequenced sample: CD39- CD103- CD8+ T cells sorted from the tumor. The subset here: CD103-CD39- double-negative CD45RA- CD8 T cells. The CDR3 sequence: CAWSVRDGLYEQYF. The CDR3, as DNA: TGTGCCTGGAGTGTACGTGACGGTCTCTACGAGCAGTACTTC.